The source of this T cell receptor beta chain is a study of T cell responses to AZD1222 COVID-19 vaccine. General study points: Donors were mostly white British, more females; clonal diversity possibly underestimated.

The count of this clone is one. No antigen is known for it. Method: immunoSEQ multiplex PCR; TCRdb's copy keeps in-frame clones and lacks some. The repertoire holds approximately 150,000 clones, with approximately 93% as singletons. The material sequenced was peripheral blood, taken on day 0 of MenACWY control vaccination. The sequence came from an adult in good health.

The CDR3 nucleotides read TGTGCCAGCGGGGGGTACAGGGGGCACGACGAAAAACTGTTTTTT. It codes for CASGGYRGHDEKLFF. The rearrangement uses TRBV6-5 and TRBJ1-4, with 9 bases matching TRBD1. V lost 8 bases to trimming and J lost 8 bases; unmatched junction nucleotides: 12. Germline V lookup: CDR1 MNHEY, CDR2 SVGAGI. This CDR3 has 15 amino acids.